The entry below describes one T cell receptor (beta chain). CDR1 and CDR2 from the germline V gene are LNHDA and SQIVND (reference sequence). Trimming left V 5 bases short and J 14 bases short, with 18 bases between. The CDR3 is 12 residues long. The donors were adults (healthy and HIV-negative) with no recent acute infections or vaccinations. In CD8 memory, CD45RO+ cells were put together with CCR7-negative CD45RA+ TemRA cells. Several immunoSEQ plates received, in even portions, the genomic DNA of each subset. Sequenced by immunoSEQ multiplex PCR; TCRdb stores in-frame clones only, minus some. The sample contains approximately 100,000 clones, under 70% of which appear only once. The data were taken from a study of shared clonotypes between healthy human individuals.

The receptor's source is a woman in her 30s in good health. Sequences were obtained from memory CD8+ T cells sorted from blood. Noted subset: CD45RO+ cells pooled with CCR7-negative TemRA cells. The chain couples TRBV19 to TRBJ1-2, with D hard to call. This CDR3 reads CASSPGPPLKTF. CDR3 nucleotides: TGTGCCAGTAGTCCAGGACCGCCGTTGAAGACCTTC.